The 25 T cell receptor beta chains below come from one sample, sequenced in a study of blood T cell repertoires in COVID-19. Clones were sequenced by immunoSEQ multiplex PCR, and TCRdb holds only the in-frame ones, with some missing. The table has some 100,000 clones, approximately 87% seen once. Sequencing was performed on peripheral blood. These receptor sequences come from a human donor with active COVID-19. The donor label of this sample is uncertain.

The V call is TRBV7-9, the J call TRBJ1-4, with D hard to call. Germline CDR1 is SEHNR and CDR2 is FQNEAQ (reference sequence). The CDR3 is made up of 15 amino acids. The V gene lost 1 base and the J gene lost 4 bases, with 10 bases spanning the gap. DNA of the CDR3: TGTGCCAGCAGCTTAGATCAGGTCCTTAATGAAAAACTGTTTTTT. Translation: CASSLDQVLNEKLFF.

The chain combines TRBV28 with TRBJ1-1; no clear D. With 5 bases removed from V and 5 bases from J, the gap between germline ends came to 21 bases. Germline lookup yields CDR1 MDHEN and CDR2 SYDVKM. This CDR3 has 16 amino acids. DNA of the CDR3: TGTGCCAGCAGTCGGCTGGGTCGGGCGGGGAGGACTGAAGCTTTCTTT. This translates into CASSRLGRAGRTEAFF.

The chain employs TRBV6-5 and TRBJ1-2, with D possibly being TRBD1 (5 bases). Trimming took off 7 bases at V and 0 bases at J, with 12 bases between the two ends. In germline, CDR1 is MNHEY, CDR2 SVGAGI. The CDR3 contains 14 residues. The CDR3 DNA follows: TGTGCCAGCACGGTATGGGGGGCTAACTATGGCTACACCTTC. Residues: CASTVWGANYGYTF.

This chain joins TRBV7-9 and TRBJ1-4; 7 nucleotides line up with TRBD1. J gave up 8 bases and V 5 bases, and 11 bases lay outside the gene matches. Germline V gene sequence: CDR1 SEHNR, CDR2 FQNEAQ (reference sequence). The CDR3 is made up of 15 amino acids. For the CDR3, the DNA is TGTGCCAGCAGCCCGGAACTGACAGGGTGGGAAAAACTGTTTTTT. Translated: CASSPELTGWEKLFF.

The CDR3 here is CASSPRRQVMNTEAFF. The CDR3 nucleotides read TGTGCCAGCAGCCCGAGGAGACAGGTGATGAACACTGAAGCTTTCTTT. This sequence joins TRBV5-4 and TRBJ1-1; maybe TRBD1 (6 bases). The CDR3 length is 16 residues. Between the trimmed V and J ends, which lost 4 bases and 0 bases, there was a span of 16 bases. Germline V gene lookup returns CDR1 SGHNT and CDR2 YYREEE (reference sequence).

The rearrangement uses TRBV6-2 or TRBV6-3 and TRBJ2-7; the match to TRBD1 covers 8 bases. In germline, CDR1 is MNHEY, CDR2 SVGEGT. This CDR3 region has 13 residues. V was pared by 7 bases and J by 4 bases, with 6 bases of the junction left unmatched. CDR3 DNA sequence: TGTGCCAGCACCCCAGGGGGCCCATACGAGCAGTACTTC. Translating it yields CASTPGGPYEQYF.

J is TRBJ1-2 and V is TRBV2, with TRBD1 matching over 7 bases. The CDR3 extends over 15 amino acids. Trimming took 6 bases from V and 2 from J; bases not matched to a gene: 9. Germline values: CDR1 SNHLY, CDR2 FYNNEI. The CDR3 nucleotides are TGTGCCAGCAGGCAACAGGGGATTCGGAACTATGGCTACACCTTC. Translated, it gives CASRQQGIRNYGYTF.

The chain combines TRBV28 with TRBJ1-6, with 9 nucleotides matching TRBD1. J lost 10 bases, V lost 6 bases, and 7 bases had no gene match. This CDR3 has 14 amino acids. Germline lookup yields CDR1 MDHEN and CDR2 SYDVKM. The DNA of the CDR3 is TGTGCCAGCAGAGGGACAGGGAGTTTGTCACCCCTCCACTTT. It translates to CASRGTGSLSPLHF.

This clone was recorded only once. The chain is built from TRBV30 and TRBJ2-7; D is perhaps TRBD2 (5 bases). Trimming shortened V by 0 bases and J by 2 bases, and 11 bases separated the two germline ends. CDR3 length: 14 residues. From germline, CDR1 is GTSNPN and CDR2 SVGIG (reference sequence). This chain's CDR3 is CAWSVGGLAYEQYF. The CDR3 coding sequence is TGTGCCTGGAGTGTCGGCGGGTTAGCCTACGAGCAGTACTTC. Full variable domain (remainder filled in from reference TRBV30 and TRBJ2-7): SQTIHQWPATLVQPVGSPLSLECTVEGTSNPNLYWYRQAAGRGLQLLFYSVGIGQISSEVPQNLSASRPQDRQFILSSKKLLLSDSGFYLCAWSVGGLAYEQYFGPGTRLTVT.

This chain uses TRBV10-3 with TRBJ2-7; D not certain. The germline V and J ends were trimmed by 0 bases and 9 bases, with 12 bases remaining between them. Germline V gives CDR1 ENHRY, CDR2 SYGVKD. The CDR3 spans 13 residues. Written as DNA, the CDR3 is TGTGCCATCAGTGAGTCGAACCTACGAGGGCAGTACTTC. Translating gives CAISESNLRGQYF.

The chain carries TRBV12-3 or TRBV12-4 and TRBJ2-7, with a tentative D call TRBD1 (5 bases). Trimming pared 2 bases from V and 3 bases from J, leaving 8 bases between. The CDR3 length is 13 residues. The CDR3 spells CASSLQGSYEQYF. In DNA form, the CDR3 reads TGTGCCAGCAGTTTACAGGGAAGCTACGAGCAGTACTTC.

The chain carries TRBV7-2 and TRBJ2-6; the D is unclear. The CDR3 has 15 amino acids. Trimming shortened V by 5 bases and J by 4 bases, and 12 bases separated the two germline ends. Germline CDR1 is SGHTA and CDR2 is FQGNSA. The CDR3 coding sequence is TGTGCCAGCAGCCCCTCCCAGGCGGGGGCCAACGTCCTGACTTTC. Amino acid sequence: CASSPSQAGANVLTF. Supplemented by reference TRBV7-2 and TRBJ2-6, the full variable domain reads GAGVSQSPSNKVTEKGKDVELRCDPISGHTALYWYRQSLGQGLEFLIYFQGNSAPDKSGLPSDRFSAERTGGSVSTLTIQRTQQEDSAVYLCASSPSQAGANVLTFGAGSRLTVL.

CDR3 loop: CASNSGAGGYTGELFF. CDR3 sequence (DNA): TGTGCCAGCAACTCTGGGGCAGGGGGTTACACCGGGGAGCTGTTTTTT. The chain links TRBV5-4 to TRBJ2-2, with TRBD1 matching over 7 bases. The CDR3 has 16 residues. CDR1 and CDR2 (germline): SGHNT, YYREEE (reference sequence). After removal of 6 bases from V and 3 bases from J, the junction contained 11 bases not matched to a gene. Variable domain in full (rest from reference TRBV5-4 and TRBJ2-2): ETGVTQSPTHLIKTRGQQVTLRCSSQSGHNTVSWYQQALGQGPQFIFQYYREEENGRGNFPPRFSGLQFPNYSSELNVNALELDDSALYLCASNSGAGGYTGELFFGEGSRLTVL.

In its sample, this clone was seen a few times. The CDR3 protein is CASSQGIAGTVEQFF. For the CDR3, the DNA is TGTGCCAGCAGCCAAGGGATAGCGGGGACCGTTGAGCAGTTCTTC. The chain joins TRBV3-1 (or the pseudogene TRBV3-2) to TRBJ2-1, with 8 nucleotides matching TRBD2. This CDR3 spans 15 amino acids. Losses at the gene ends were 1 base for V and 9 bases for J; bases not matched to a gene: 8. Germline V lookup: CDR1 LGHDT, CDR2 YNNKEL (reference sequence).

The chain recombines TRBV28 with TRBJ2-3, with D possibly TRBD2 on 5 matching bases. The CDR3 is made up of 14 amino acids. V was trimmed by 3 bases and J by 0 bases, leaving 7 bases between them. Germline V gene sequence: CDR1 MDHEN, CDR2 SYDVKM. This CDR3 reads CASSFSGSTDTQYF. The CDR3 coding sequence is TGTGCCAGCAGTTTCTCGGGAAGCACAGATACGCAGTATTTT. The whole variable domain, filled in from reference TRBV28 and TRBJ2-3, reads DVKVTQSSRYLVKRTGEKVFLECVQDMDHENMFWYRQDPGLGLRLIYFSYDVKMKEKGDIPEGYSVSREKKERFSLILESASTNQTSMYLCASSFSGSTDTQYFGPGTRLTVL.

The chain carries TRBV30 and TRBJ1-1; no definite D call. The CDR3 extends over 13 amino acids. Trimming shortened V by 1 base and J by 4 bases, and 10 bases separated the two germline ends. Germline CDR1 reads GTSNPN; CDR2 reads SVGIG (reference sequence). Written as DNA, the CDR3 is TGTGCCTGGAGTGGGATCGGGGTCACTGAAGCTTTCTTT. Translating it yields CAWSGIGVTEAFF.

The J gene is TRBJ1-4, the V gene TRBV6-5; no clear D gene. The germline gives CDR1 MNHEY, CDR2 SVGAGI. The CDR3 spans 13 residues. V dropped 1 base and J dropped 5 bases, with 5 bases sitting between them. CDR3 nucleotides: TGTGCCAGCAGTTACTTTTCGAATGAAAAACTGTTTTTT. Translating it yields CASSYFSNEKLFF.

Written as DNA, the CDR3 is TGCGCCAGCAGCTATACGGACAGGGCGAACACCGGGGAGCTGTTTTTT. Translating it yields CASSYTDRANTGELFF. The V call is TRBV5-1, the J call TRBJ2-2, with 8 positions matching TRBD1. This CDR3 contains 16 residues. Germline assignment: CDR1 SGHRS and CDR2 YFSETQ. V gave up 3 bases and J gave up 0 bases; unmatched junction bases: 4.

This chain's CDR3 is CASSLYAGKIHYNEQFF. As DNA, the CDR3 is TGTGCCAGCAGCTTATACGCAGGAAAAATACACTACAATGAGCAGTTCTTC. The chain joins TRBV7-9 to TRBJ2-1; no firm D call. V lost 2 bases and J lost 3, with 17 bases in between. The CDR3 length is 17 residues. The germline V gene encodes CDR1 SEHNR and CDR2 FQNEAQ (reference sequence).

J is TRBJ2-1 and V is TRBV13; TRBD1 matches at 10 bases. After removal of 4 bases from V and 8 bases from J, the junction contained 8 bases not matched to a gene. This CDR3 has 15 residues. Germline loops: CDR1 PRHDT, CDR2 FYEKMQ (reference sequence). The CDR3 sequence: CASSYETGGMDEQFF. The CDR3 coding sequence is TGTGCCAGCAGCTATGAGACAGGGGGCATGGATGAGCAGTTCTTC.

This sequence joins TRBV5-1 and TRBJ1-2, with D possibly TRBD1 on 6 matching bases. Between the trimmed V and J ends, which lost 7 bases and 6 bases, there was a span of 10 bases. The CDR3 has 11 amino acids. Per the germline V gene, CDR1 is SGHRS and CDR2 is YFSETQ. CDR3 loop: CASEGEDGYTF. CDR3 bases: TGCGCCAGCGAGGGGGAAGATGGCTACACCTTC.

In DNA, the CDR3 is TGTGCCAGCTCACCACGGCGGGCGACAGATACGCAGTATTTT. Protein: CASSPRRATDTQYF. The V gene is TRBV18, the J gene TRBJ2-3, with D possibly matching TRBD2 (5 bases). Per the germline V gene, CDR1 is KGHSH and CDR2 is LQKENI. Trimming removed 1 base at V and 3 bases at J, with 8 bases between. The CDR3 consists of 14 residues.

Regarding this clone: The junction does not match germline at one end; this may be a read error. The rearrangement uses TRBV6-1 and TRBJ2-3; D remains unclear. Germline CDR1 reads MNHNS; CDR2 reads SASEGT. The CDR3 is made up of 13 amino acids. The CDR3 loop reads CASREGLTDTQYF. The CDR3 DNA follows: TGTGCCAGCAGGGAAGGGCTGACAGATACGCAGTATTTT.

Worth noting for this clone: The DNA is left out, because the CDR3 cannot be placed on it with certainty; the CDR3 is given as TCRdb lists it. This CDR3 reads CASRLVDRVAQGNSPLHF. The chain combines TRBV12-2 with TRBJ1-6; TRBD1 reflects the table's D call only, with no check against the DNA. TRBV12-2 is given as a pseudogene. Both ends counted, the CDR3 spans 18 residues.

The V and J genes are TRBV19 and TRBJ1-4; 9 bases are a match to TRBD1. V lost 5 bases, J lost 8 bases, and 12 bases stayed unmatched. Germline V CDR1 and CDR2: LNHDA, SQIVND (reference sequence). The CDR3 is 16 amino acids. CDR3 DNA: TGTGCCAGTAGTCCAGAGCGGACAGGGGCGACCGAAAAACTGTTTTTT. The encoded protein is CASSPERTGATEKLFF.